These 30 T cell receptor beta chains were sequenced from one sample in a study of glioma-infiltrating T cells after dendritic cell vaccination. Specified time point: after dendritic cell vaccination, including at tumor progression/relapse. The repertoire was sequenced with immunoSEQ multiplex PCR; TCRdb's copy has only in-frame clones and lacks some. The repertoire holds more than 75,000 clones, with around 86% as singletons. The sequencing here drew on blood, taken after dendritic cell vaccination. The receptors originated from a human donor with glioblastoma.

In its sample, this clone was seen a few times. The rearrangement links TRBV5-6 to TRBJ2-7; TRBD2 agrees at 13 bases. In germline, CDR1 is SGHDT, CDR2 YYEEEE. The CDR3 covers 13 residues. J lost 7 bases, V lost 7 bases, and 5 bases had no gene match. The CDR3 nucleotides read TGTGCCAGCTGGACTAGCGGGGGTCAAGAGCAGTACTTC. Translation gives CASWTSGGQEQYF.

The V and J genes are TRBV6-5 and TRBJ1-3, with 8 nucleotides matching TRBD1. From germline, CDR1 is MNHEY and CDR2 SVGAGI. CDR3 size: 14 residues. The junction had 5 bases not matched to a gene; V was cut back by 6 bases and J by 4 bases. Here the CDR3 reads CASRRQGTGNTIYF. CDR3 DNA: TGTGCCAGCAGACGACAGGGGACCGGAAACACCATATATTTT.

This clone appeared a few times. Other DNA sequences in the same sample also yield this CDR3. As DNA, the CDR3 is TGTGCCAGCAGCTTAATTGGGACAGGGGAGACCCAGTACTTC. It encodes CASSLIGTGETQYF. The J gene is TRBJ2-5, the V gene TRBV7-3; 9 bases are a match to TRBD1. CDR1 SGHTA and CDR2 FQGTGA come from the germline V gene. V shed 1 base, J shed 5 bases, and the junction held 2 bases outside the gene matches. There are 14 residues in the CDR3. The variable domain in full, with the rest retrieved from reference TRBV7-3 and TRBJ2-5, is GAGVSQTPSNKVTEKGKYVELRCDPISGHTALYWYRQSLGQGPEFLIYFQGTGAADDSGLPNDRFFAVRPEGSVSTLKIQRTERGDSAVYLCASSLIGTGETQYFGPGTRLLVL.

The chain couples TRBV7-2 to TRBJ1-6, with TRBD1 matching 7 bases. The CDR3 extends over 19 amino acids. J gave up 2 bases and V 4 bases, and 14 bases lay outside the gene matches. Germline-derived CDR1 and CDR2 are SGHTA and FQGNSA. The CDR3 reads CASSSETRQGRTYNSPLHF. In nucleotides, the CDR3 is TGTGCCAGCAGCTCGGAAACCCGACAGGGAAGGACCTATAATTCACCCCTCCACTTT.

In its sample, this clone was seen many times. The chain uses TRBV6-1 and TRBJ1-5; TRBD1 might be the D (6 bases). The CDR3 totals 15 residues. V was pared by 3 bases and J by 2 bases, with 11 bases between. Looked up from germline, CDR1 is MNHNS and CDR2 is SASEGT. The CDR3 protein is CASSDPGEGNQPQHF. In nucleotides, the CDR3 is TGTGCCAGCAGTGACCCAGGGGAAGGCAATCAGCCCCAGCATTTT.

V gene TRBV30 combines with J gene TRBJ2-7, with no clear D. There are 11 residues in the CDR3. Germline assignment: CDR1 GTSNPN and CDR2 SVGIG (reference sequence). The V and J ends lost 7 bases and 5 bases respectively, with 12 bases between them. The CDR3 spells CASKSSDEQYF. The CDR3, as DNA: TGTGCCTCTAAGTCTTCGGACGAGCAGTACTTC.

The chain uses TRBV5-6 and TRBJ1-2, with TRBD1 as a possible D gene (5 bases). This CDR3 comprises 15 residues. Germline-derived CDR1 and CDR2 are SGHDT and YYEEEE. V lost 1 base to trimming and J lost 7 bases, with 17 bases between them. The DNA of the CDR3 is TGTGCCAGCAGCTTGCTAGGAGGAGGGGCGGGTGGCTACACCTTC. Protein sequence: CASSLLGGGAGGYTF. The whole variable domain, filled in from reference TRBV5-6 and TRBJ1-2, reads DAGVTQSPTHLIKTRGQQVTLRCSPKSGHDTVSWYQQALGQGPQFIFQYYEEEERQRGNFPDRFSGHQFPNYSSELNVNALLLGDSALYLCASSLLGGGAGGYTFGSGTRLTVV.

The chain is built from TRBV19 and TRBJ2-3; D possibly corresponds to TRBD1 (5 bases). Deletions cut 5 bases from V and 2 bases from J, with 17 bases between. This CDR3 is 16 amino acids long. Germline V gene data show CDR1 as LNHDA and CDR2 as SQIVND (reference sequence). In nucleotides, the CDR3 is TGTGCCAGTAGTCCTGTCCAGGGCCGCCTCACAGATACGCAGTATTTT. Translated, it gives CASSPVQGRLTDTQYF.

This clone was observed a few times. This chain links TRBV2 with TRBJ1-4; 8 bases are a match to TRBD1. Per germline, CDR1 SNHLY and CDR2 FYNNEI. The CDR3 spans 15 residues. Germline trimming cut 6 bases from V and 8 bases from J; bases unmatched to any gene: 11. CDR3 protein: CASRSQGAGGEKLFF. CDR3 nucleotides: TGTGCCAGCAGGAGCCAGGGGGCCGGGGGAGAAAAACTGTTTTTT.

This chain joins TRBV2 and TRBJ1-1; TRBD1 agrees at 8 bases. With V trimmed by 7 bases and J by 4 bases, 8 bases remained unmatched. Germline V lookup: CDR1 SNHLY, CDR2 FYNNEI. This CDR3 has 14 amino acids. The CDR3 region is CASKKDRVSTEAFF. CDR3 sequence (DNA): TGTGCCAGCAAGAAGGACAGGGTCTCCACTGAAGCTTTCTTT. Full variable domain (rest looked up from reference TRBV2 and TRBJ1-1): EPEVTQTPSHQVTQMGQEVILRCVPISNHLYFYWYRQILGQKVEFLVSFYNNEISEKSEIFDDQFSVERPDGSNFTLKIRSTKLEDSAMYFCASKKDRVSTEAFFGQGTRLTVV.

For the CDR3, the DNA is TGTGCCAGCAGGCGGTCCGAGGATGAAAAACTGTTTTTT. Protein: CASRRSEDEKLFF. This chain uses TRBV2 with TRBJ1-4; D remains ambiguous. The V end was cut by 6 bases, the J end by 6 bases, with 11 bases between. This CDR3 is built from 13 residues. Looked up from germline, CDR1 is SNHLY and CDR2 is FYNNEI.

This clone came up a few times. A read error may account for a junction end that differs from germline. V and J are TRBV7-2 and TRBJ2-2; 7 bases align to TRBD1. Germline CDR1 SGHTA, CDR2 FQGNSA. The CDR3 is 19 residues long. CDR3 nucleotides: TGTGCCAGCAGCATAGAAGGGCAGGGGGTCATGGGGAACCCCGGGGAGCTGTTTTTT. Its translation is CASSIEGQGVMGNPGELFF.

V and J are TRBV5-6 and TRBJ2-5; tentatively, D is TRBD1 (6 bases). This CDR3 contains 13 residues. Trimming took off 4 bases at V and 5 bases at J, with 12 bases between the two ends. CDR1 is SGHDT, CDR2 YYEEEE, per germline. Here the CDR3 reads CASSQGRRETQYF. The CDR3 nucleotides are TGTGCCAGCAGCCAGGGGAGAAGGGAGACCCAGTACTTC.

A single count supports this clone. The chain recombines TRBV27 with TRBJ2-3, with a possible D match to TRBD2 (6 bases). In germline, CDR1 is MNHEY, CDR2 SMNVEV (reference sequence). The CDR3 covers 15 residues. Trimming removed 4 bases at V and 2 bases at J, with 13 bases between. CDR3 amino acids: CASSSELAVTDTQYF. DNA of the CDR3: TGTGCCAGCAGTTCGGAACTAGCCGTCACAGATACGCAGTATTTT.

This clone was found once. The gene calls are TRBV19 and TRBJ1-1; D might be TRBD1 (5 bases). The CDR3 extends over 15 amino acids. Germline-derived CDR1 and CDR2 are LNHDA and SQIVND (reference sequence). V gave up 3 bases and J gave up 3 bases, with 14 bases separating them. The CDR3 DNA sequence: TGTGCCAGTAGTATCGGGGGTCTCGGGGACACTGAAGCTTTCTTT. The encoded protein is CASSIGGLGDTEAFF.

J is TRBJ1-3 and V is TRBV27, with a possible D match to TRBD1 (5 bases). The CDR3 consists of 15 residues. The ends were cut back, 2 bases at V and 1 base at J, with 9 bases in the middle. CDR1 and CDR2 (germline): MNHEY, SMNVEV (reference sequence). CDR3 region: CASSLDTGSGNTIYF. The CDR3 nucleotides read TGTGCCAGCAGTTTAGATACAGGATCTGGAAACACCATATATTTT.

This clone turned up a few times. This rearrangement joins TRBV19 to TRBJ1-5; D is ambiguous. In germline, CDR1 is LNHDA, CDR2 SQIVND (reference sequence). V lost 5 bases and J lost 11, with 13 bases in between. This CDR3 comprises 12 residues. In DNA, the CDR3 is TGTGCCAGTAGTCCCCGAGGGTCAGCCCAGCATTTT. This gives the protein CASSPRGSAQHF.

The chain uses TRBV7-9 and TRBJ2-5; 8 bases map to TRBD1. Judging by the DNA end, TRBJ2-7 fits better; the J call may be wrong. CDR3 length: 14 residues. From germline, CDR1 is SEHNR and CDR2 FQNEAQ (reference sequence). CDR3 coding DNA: TGTGCCAGCAGCTCGCTACAGGGGGTGTACGAGCAGTACTTC. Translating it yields CASSSLQGVYEQYF.

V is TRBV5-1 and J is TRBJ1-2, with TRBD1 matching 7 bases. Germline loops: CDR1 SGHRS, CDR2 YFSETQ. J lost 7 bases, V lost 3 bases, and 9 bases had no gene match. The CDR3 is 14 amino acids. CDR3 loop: CASSYSDRSSGYTF. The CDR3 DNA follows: TGCGCCAGCAGCTATTCGGACAGGTCTAGTGGCTACACCTTC.

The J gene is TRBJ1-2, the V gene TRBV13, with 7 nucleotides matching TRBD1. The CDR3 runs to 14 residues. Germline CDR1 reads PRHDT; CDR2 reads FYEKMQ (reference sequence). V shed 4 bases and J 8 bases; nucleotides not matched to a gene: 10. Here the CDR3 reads CASSSGQPKRGYTF. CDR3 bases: TGTGCCAGCAGCTCGGGACAGCCGAAGCGGGGCTACACCTTC.

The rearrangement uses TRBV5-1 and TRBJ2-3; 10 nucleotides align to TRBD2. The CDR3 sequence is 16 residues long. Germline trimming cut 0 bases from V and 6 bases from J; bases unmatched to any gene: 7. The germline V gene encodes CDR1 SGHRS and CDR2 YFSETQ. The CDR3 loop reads CASSLATSGESDTQYF. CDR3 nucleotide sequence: TGCGCCAGCAGCTTGGCCACTAGCGGGGAATCTGATACGCAGTATTTT.

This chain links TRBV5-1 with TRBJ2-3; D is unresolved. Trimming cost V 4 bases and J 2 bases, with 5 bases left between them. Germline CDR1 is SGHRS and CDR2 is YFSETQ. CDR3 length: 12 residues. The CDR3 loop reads CASSVYTDTQYF. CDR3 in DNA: TGCGCCAGCAGCGTGTACACAGATACGCAGTATTTT.

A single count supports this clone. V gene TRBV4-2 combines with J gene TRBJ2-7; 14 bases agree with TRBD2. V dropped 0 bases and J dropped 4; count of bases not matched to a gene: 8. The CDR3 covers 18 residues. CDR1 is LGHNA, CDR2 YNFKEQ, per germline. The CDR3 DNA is TGTGCCAGCAGCCAAGAGTCTCGACTAGCGGGGGGGCGGTACGAGCAGTACTTC. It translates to CASSQESRLAGGRYEQYF.

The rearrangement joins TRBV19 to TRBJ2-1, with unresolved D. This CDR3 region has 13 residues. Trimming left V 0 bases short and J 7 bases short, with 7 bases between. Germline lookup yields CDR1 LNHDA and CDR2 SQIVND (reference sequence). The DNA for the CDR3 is TGTGCCAGTAGTATAGATAGATGGAATGAGCAGTTCTTC. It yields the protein CASSIDRWNEQFF.

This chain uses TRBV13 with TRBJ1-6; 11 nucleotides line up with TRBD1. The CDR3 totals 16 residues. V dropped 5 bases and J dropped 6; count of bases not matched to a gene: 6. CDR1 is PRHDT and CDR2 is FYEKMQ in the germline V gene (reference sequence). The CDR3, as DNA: TGTGCCAGCAGCCCCCGGGGACAGGGGGTTAATTCACCCCTCCACTTT. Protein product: CASSPRGQGVNSPLHF.

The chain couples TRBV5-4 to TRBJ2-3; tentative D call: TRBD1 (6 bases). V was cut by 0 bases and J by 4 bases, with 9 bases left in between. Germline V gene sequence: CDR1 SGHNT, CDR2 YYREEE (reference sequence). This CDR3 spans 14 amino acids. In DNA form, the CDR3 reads TGTGCCAGCAGCTTGGGCCAGGGGTCAGATACGCAGTATTTT. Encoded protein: CASSLGQGSDTQYF.

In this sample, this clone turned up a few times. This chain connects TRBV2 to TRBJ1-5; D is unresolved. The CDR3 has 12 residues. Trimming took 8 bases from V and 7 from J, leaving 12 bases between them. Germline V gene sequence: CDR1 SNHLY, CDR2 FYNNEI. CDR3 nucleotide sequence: TGTGCCAGCCGGGGAGAGGCGCAGCCCCAGCATTTT. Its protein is CASRGEAQPQHF. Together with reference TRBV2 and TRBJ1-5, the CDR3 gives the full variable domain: EPEVTQTPSHQVTQMGQEVILRCVPISNHLYFYWYRQILGQKVEFLVSFYNNEISEKSEIFDDQFSVERPDGSNFTLKIRSTKLEDSAMYFCASRGEAQPQHFGDGTRLSIL.

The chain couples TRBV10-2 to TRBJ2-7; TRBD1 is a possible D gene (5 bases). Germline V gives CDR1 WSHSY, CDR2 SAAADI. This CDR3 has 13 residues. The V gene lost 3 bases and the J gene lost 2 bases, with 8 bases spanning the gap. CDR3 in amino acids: CASSDMGPYEQYF. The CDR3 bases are TGCGCCAGCAGTGACATGGGGCCCTACGAGCAGTACTTC.

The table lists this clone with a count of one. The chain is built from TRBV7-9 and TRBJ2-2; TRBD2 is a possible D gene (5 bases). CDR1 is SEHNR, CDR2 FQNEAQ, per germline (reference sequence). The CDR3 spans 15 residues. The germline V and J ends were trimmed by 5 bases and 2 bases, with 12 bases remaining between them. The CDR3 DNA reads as TGTGCCAGCAGCCCTCTAGGAGGAAACACCGGGGAGCTGTTTTTT. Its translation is CASSPLGGNTGELFF.

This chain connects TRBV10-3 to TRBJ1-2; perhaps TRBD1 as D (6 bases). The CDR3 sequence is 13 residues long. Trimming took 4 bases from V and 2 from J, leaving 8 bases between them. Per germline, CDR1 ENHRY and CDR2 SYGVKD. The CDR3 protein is CAISGTVNYGYTF. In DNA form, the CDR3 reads TGTGCCATCAGTGGGACAGTCAACTATGGCTACACCTTC.